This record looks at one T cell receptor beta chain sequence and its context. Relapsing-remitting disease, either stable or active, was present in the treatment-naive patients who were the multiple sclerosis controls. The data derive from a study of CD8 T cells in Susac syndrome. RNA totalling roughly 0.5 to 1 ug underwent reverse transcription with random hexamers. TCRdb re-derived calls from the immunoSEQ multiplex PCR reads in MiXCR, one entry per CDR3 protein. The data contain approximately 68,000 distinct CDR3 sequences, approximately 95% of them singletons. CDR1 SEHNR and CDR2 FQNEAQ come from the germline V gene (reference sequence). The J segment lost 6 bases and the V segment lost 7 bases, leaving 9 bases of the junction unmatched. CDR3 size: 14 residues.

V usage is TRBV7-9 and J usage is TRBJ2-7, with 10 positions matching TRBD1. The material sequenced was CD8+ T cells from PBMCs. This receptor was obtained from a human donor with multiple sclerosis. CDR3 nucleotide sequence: TGTGCCAGCACGCCGGGACAGGGGATTTCCGAGCAGTACTTC. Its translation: CASTPGQGISEQYF.